This T cell receptor beta chain came from a study of preoperative IRX-2 immunotherapy in early breast cancer. The V gene lost 9 bases and the J gene lost 0 bases, with 12 bases spanning the gap. The length of the CDR3 is 14 residues. Per germline, CDR1 LNHDA and CDR2 SQIVND (reference sequence). Profiled with immunoSEQ multiplex PCR; TCRdb holds only in-frame clones, not every one. The sample lists around 29,000 clones, nearly 90% occurring once. This clone was detected only once. The sample's treatment: preoperative locoregional IRX-2 cytokine immunotherapy. V and J are TRBV19 and TRBJ1-3; tentatively, D is TRBD1 (5 bases). This receptor was obtained from a human donor with breast cancer. Sampling was conducted from a patient treated with IRX-2 immunotherapy. In nucleotides, the CDR3 is TGTGCCAGCGAGGGGCATCCCTCTGGAAACACCATATATTTT. Translated: CASEGHPSGNTIYF. Together with reference TRBV19 and TRBJ1-3, the CDR3 gives the full variable domain: DGGITQSPKYLFRKEGQNVTLSCEQNLNHDAMYWYRQDPGQGLRLIYYSQIVNDFQKGDIAEGYSVSREKKESFPLTVTSAQKNPTAFYLCASEGHPSGNTIYFGEGSWLTVV.